This record covers a single T cell receptor beta chain. Its cognate antigen is unknown. The PCR had 60 Vbeta and 13 Jbeta primers. Sequencing was performed with immunoSEQ multiplex PCR; in TCRdb, only in-frame clones are kept and a portion is missing. The repertoire holds about 160,000 clones, about four fifths seen once, with 8.5% in the top ten. This CDR3 has 19 residues. The J segment lost 5 bases and the V segment lost 5 bases, leaving 21 bases of the junction unmatched. CDR1 is MDHEN and CDR2 is SYDVKM in the germline V gene. These data come from a study of cytomegalovirus exposure and HLA in healthy donors. Study information: From about 179 million T cells, an earlier analysis saw roughly 120 million unique TCR beta sequences. In an early release, HLA-typed donors contributed about 80 million unique TCR sequences.

Findings and caveats of the study: When a later analysis was performed, an Asian-associated ancestry cluster reportedly had fewer N-insertions than the roughly 670-donor mean.

The specimen was PBMCs. The sequence was obtained from a male donor in good health and CMV-seropositive. The rearrangement links TRBV28 to TRBJ2-5; TRBD2 aligns across 9 bases. CDR3 nucleotide sequence: TGTGCCAGCAGTGATAATAGCGGGAGAGGACCCTCGCTTCTGGAGACCCAGTACTTC. This translates into CASSDNSGRGPSLLETQYF.